This T cell receptor beta chain came from a study of CD8+ T cells in alopecia areata. cDNA prepared by RNA extraction and subsequent reverse transcription served as the template for sequencing. Sequencing used immunoSEQ multiplex PCR; TCRdb keeps in-frame clones, though not all of them. The sample records about 260,000 clones, 60% being singletons. As for treatment: oral pan-JAK inhibitor, 5-10 mg twice daily. V shed 6 bases and J shed 5 bases, with 17 bases lying between them. This CDR3 region has 13 residues. The germline V gene encodes CDR1 SQVTM and CDR2 ANQGSEA. This clone has only one observation.

This rearrangement joins TRBV29-1 to TRBJ2-7, with D perhaps assigned TRBD1 or TRBD2 (5 bases each). This sequence originates from a human donor with alopecia areata. Sequenced material: CD4+ T cells sorted from blood, taken at week 52, from a patient treated with tofacitinib. The CDR3 is CSVGEQVIHEQYF. For the CDR3, the DNA is TGCAGCGTGGGGGAACAGGTCATCCACGAGCAGTACTTC.